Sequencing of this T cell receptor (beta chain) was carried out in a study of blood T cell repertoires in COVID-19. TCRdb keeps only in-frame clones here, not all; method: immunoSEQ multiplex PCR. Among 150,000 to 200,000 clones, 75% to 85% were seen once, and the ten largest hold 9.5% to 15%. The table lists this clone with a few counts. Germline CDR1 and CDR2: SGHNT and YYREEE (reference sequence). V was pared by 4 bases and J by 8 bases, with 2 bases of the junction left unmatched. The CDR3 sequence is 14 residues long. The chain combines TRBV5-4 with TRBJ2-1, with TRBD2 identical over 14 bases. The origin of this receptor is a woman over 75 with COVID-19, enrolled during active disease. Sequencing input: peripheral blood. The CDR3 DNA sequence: TGTGCCAGCAGCCCGGGACTAGCGGGAGATGAGCAGTTCTTC. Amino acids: CASSPGLAGDEQFF.